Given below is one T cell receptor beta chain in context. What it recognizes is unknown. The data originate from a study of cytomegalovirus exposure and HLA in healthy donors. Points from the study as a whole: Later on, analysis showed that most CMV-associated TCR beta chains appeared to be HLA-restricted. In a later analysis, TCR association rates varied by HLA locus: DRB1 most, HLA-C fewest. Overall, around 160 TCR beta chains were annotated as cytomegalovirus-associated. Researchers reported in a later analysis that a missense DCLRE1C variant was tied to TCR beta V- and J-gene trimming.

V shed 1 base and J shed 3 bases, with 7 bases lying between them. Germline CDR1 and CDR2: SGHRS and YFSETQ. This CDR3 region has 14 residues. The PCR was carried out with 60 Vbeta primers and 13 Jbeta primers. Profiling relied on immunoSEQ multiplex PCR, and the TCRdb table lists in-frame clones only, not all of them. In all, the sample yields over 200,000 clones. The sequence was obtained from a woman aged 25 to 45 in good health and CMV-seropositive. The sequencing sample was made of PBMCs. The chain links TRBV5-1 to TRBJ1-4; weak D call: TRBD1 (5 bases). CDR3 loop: CASSLTGPNEKLFF. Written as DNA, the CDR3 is TGCGCCAGCAGCTTGACAGGACCTAATGAAAAACTGTTTTTT.